There are many counts of the clone carrying this T cell receptor beta chain. The sample is drawn from a study of T-cell reconstitution after alpha-beta-depleted transplantation in children. The germline V gene encodes CDR1 LGHNA and CDR2 YSLEER. The V end was cut by 4 bases, the J end by 1 base, with 14 bases between. This CDR3 has 15 residues. Researchers prepared the TCRbeta library using unique molecular identifiers, the study reports. In TCRdb, the PCR reads were re-called with MiXCR into one record per CDR3 protein. The table records about 230,000 distinct CDR3 sequences, about 11% of them present only once.

V usage is TRBV4-3 and J usage is TRBJ2-7; TRBD1 is a possible D gene (6 bases). The clonotype comes from a human donor who donated a stem cell graft to a child with acute lymphoblastic leukemia. Sequenced here: PBMCs from the stem cell graft donor, sampled from the stem cell graft. This chain's CDR3 is CASSPSADRSYEQYF. As DNA, the CDR3 is TGCGCCAGCAGCCCGTCTGCAGACAGGTCCTACGAGCAGTACTTC.